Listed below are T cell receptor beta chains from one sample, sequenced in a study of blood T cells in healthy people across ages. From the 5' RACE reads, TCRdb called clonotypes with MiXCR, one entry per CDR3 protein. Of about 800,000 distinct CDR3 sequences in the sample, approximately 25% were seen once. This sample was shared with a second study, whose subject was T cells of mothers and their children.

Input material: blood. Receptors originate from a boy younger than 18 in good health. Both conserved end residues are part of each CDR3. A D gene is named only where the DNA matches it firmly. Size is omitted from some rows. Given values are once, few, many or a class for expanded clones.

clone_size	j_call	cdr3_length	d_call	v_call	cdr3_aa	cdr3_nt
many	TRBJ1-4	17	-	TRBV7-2	CASSLHPTGATNEKLFF	TGTGCCAGCAGCTTACACCCGACTGGTGCAACTAATGAAAAACTGTTTTTT
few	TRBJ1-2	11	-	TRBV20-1	CSATGAYGYTF	TGCAGTGCTACAGGGGCCTATGGCTACACCTTC
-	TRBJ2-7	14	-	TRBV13	CASSLMDSIHEQYF	TGTGCCAGCAGCTTAATGGACTCGATCCACGAGCAGTACTTC
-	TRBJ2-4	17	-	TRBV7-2	CASSLVSDKLAKNIQYF	TGTGCCAGCAGCTTAGTGTCGGACAAGCTAGCCAAAAACATTCAGTACTTC
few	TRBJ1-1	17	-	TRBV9	CASSVGPTGQRNTEAFF	TGTGCCAGCAGCGTAGGACCCACGGGACAAAGAAACACTGAAGCTTTCTTT
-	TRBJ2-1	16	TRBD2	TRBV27	CASSPTEGLAGAEQFF	TGTGCCAGCAGTCCTACCGAGGGACTAGCGGGGGCTGAGCAGTTCTTC
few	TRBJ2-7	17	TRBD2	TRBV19	CASSLLPGLAGADEQYF	TGTGCCAGTAGTTTACTACCGGGACTAGCGGGAGCGGACGAGCAGTACTTC
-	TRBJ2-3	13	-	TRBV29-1	CSVVTSGTDTQYF	TGCAGCGTCGTGACTAGTGGCACAGATACGCAGTATTTT
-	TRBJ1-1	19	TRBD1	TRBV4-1	CASSQDRAQAGGYDTEAFF	TGCGCCAGCAGCCAAGATCGTGCCCAAGCAGGGGGTTATGACACTGAAGCTTTCTTT
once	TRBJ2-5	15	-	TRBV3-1	CASSQTLWFGETQYF	TGTGCCAGCAGCCAAACCCTTTGGTTTGGAGAGACCCAGTACTTC
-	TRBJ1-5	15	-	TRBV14	CASSLSGGWIPPQHF	TGTGCCAGCAGCCTCTCGGGTGGTTGGATTCCGCCCCAGCATTTT
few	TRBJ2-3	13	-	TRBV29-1	CSVGEGDTDTRYF	TGCAGCGTCGGGGAGGGGGACACAGATACGCGGTATTTT
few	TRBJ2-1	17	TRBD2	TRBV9	CASSEVSGGATYNEQFF	TGTGCCAGCAGCGAGGTTAGCGGGGGGGCGACCTACAATGAGCAGTTCTTC
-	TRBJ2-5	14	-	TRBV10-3	CAISDGTGLETQYF	TGTGCCATCAGTGATGGAACAGGGTTAGAGACCCAGTACTTC
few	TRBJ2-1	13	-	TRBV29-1	CSVAADNRGEQFF	TGCAGCGTGGCAGCCGACAATCGCGGTGAGCAGTTCTTC
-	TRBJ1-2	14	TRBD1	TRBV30	CAWRETGGGYGYTF	TGTGCCTGGAGGGAAACAGGGGGCGGCTATGGCTACACCTTC
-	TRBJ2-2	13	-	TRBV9	CASSVDQGGELFF	TGTGCCAGCAGCGTAGATCAGGGCGGGGAGCTGTTTTTT